A selection of T cell receptor beta chains follows, all from one sample in a study of T cell changes during pregnancy in multiple sclerosis. Generated by immunoSEQ multiplex PCR, the TCRdb table keeps only in-frame clones and is missing some. The sample shows around 60,000 clones, about 90% of them seen only once. Specimen: peripheral blood, collected in the third trimester of pregnancy. These receptors were obtained from a female donor in good health, enrolled as a control in a pregnancy study. Each CDR3 is given with its conserved first and last residue. The order of the fields is D gene, V gene, clone size, J gene, CDR3 protein, CDR3 DNA. D genes are given only for firm matches. Expanded clones get a size class; other rows say once, few or many, or leave the size out.

D gene: TRBD1
V gene: TRBV6-5
clone size: .
J gene: TRBJ2-7
CDR3 protein: CASSYQDRGYEQYF
CDR3 DNA: TGTGCCAGCAGTTACCAGGACAGGGGCTACGAGCAGTACTTC

D gene: TRBD1
V gene: TRBV7-2
clone size: .
J gene: TRBJ1-4
CDR3 protein: CASSSEDRVREKLFF
CDR3 DNA: TGTGCCAGCAGCTCAGAGGACAGGGTGCGAGAAAAACTGTTTTTT

D gene: TRBD2
V gene: TRBV6-6
clone size: .
J gene: TRBJ2-1
CDR3 protein: CASTQKIGGGFHEQFF
CDR3 DNA: TGTGCCAGCACCCAAAAGATCGGGGGGGGCTTTCATGAGCAGTTCTTC

D gene: .
V gene: TRBV28
clone size: .
J gene: TRBJ2-4
CDR3 protein: CASSRQTNSKNIQYF
CDR3 DNA: TGTGCCAGCAGCCGACAGACGAATTCCAAAAACATTCAGTACTTC

D gene: TRBD1
V gene: TRBV27
clone size: .
J gene: TRBJ2-1
CDR3 protein: CASSWDRRYNEQFF
CDR3 DNA: TGTGCCAGCAGTTGGGACAGGAGATACAATGAGCAGTTCTTC

D gene: TRBD1
V gene: TRBV7-2
clone size: once
J gene: TRBJ2-4
CDR3 protein: CASSAATGSKNIQYF
CDR3 DNA: TGTGCCAGCAGCGCCGCGACAGGGTCCAAAAACATTCAGTACTTC

D gene: TRBD1
V gene: TRBV5-1
clone size: .
J gene: TRBJ2-7
CDR3 protein: CASSLGDRAFYEQYF
CDR3 DNA: TGCGCCAGCAGCTTGGGGGACAGGGCCTTCTACGAGCAGTACTTC

D gene: TRBD2
V gene: TRBV7-2
clone size: .
J gene: TRBJ2-1
CDR3 protein: CASSFSNSGGFF
CDR3 DNA: TGTGCCAGCAGCTTTTCAAATTCGGGGGGGTTCTTC

D gene: TRBD1
V gene: TRBV18
clone size: .
J gene: TRBJ2-1
CDR3 protein: CASSPVGQGAYNEQFF
CDR3 DNA: TGTGCCAGCTCACCGGTAGGACAGGGGGCCTACAATGAGCAGTTCTTC

D gene: .
V gene: TRBV7-8
clone size: once
J gene: TRBJ1-1
CDR3 protein: CASSLFPGSGTEAFF
CDR3 DNA: TGTGCCAGCAGCTTATTTCCAGGGTCAGGCACTGAAGCTTTCTTT

D gene: .
V gene: TRBV7-6
clone size: .
J gene: TRBJ2-7
CDR3 protein: CASSPGRAYEQYF
CDR3 DNA: TGTGCCAGCAGCCCGGGCAGGGCGTACGAGCAGTACTTC

D gene: TRBD2
V gene: TRBV19
clone size: .
J gene: TRBJ2-5
CDR3 protein: CASSLAGGGETQYF
CDR3 DNA: TGTGCCAGTTCACTAGCGGGAGGTGGGGAGACCCAGTACTTC

D gene: TRBD1
V gene: TRBV6-5
clone size: .
J gene: TRBJ2-5
CDR3 protein: CASSSPQGIPIETQYF
CDR3 DNA: TGTGCCAGCAGTTCCCCACAGGGGATACCGATTGAGACCCAGTACTTC

D gene: .
V gene: TRBV4-2
clone size: .
J gene: TRBJ1-1
CDR3 protein: CASSLTLVRVNTEAFF
CDR3 DNA: TGTGCCAGCAGCCTTACTTTAGTGAGGGTGAACACTGAAGCTTTCTTT

D gene: TRBD1
V gene: TRBV4-2
clone size: .
J gene: TRBJ1-2
CDR3 protein: CASSSGTGDDGYGYTF
CDR3 DNA: TGTGCCAGCAGCTCCGGGACAGGGGATGATGGGTATGGCTACACCTTC

D gene: TRBD1
V gene: TRBV18
clone size: once
J gene: TRBJ2-1
CDR3 protein: CASSPLGEGQRSYNEQFF
CDR3 DNA: TGTGCCAGCTCACCCCTCGGAGAGGGACAGAGATCTTACAATGAGCAGTTCTTC

D gene: TRBD2
V gene: TRBV6-5
clone size: .
J gene: TRBJ2-3
CDR3 protein: CASSYQPLAGSDTQYF
CDR3 DNA: TGTGCCAGCAGTTACCAGCCTCTAGCGGGATCCGATACGCAGTATTTT

D gene: .
V gene: TRBV7-9
clone size: .
J gene: TRBJ2-3
CDR3 protein: CASSLGGVKTDTQYF
CDR3 DNA: TGTGCCAGCAGCTTAGGGGGGGTAAAGACAGATACGCAGTATTTT

D gene: TRBD1
V gene: TRBV4-3
clone size: once
J gene: TRBJ1-6
CDR3 protein: CASSQDWDRGTNSPLHF
CDR3 DNA: TGCGCCAGCAGCCAAGACTGGGACAGGGGAACTAATTCACCCCTCCACTTT

D gene: .
V gene: TRBV9
clone size: .
J gene: TRBJ2-5
CDR3 protein: CASSPGETQYF
CDR3 DNA: TGTGCCAGCAGCCCCGGGGAGACCCAGTACTTC

D gene: TRBD1
V gene: TRBV5-1
clone size: .
J gene: TRBJ2-3
CDR3 protein: CASSGTGGTDTQYF
CDR3 DNA: TGCGCCAGCAGCGGGACAGGGGGCACAGATACGCAGTATTTT

D gene: .
V gene: TRBV6-1
clone size: .
J gene: TRBJ1-2
CDR3 protein: CASSERGLNGYTF
CDR3 DNA: TGTGCCAGCAGTGAAAGGGGACTTAATGGCTACACCTTC

D gene: .
V gene: TRBV4-2
clone size: .
J gene: TRBJ2-2
CDR3 protein: CASSRGGGGHQGGELFF
CDR3 DNA: TGTGCCAGCAGCCGGGGAGGCGGGGGCCACCAGGGCGGGGAGCTGTTTTTT

D gene: .
V gene: TRBV15
clone size: .
J gene: TRBJ2-1
CDR3 protein: CATSRDGEKRFF
CDR3 DNA: TGTGCCACCAGCAGAGATGGAGAGAAGCGGTTCTTC

D gene: .
V gene: TRBV7-2
clone size: .
J gene: TRBJ1-4
CDR3 protein: CASSNSWEEKLFF
CDR3 DNA: TGTGCCAGCAGTAACTCGTGGGAGGAAAAACTGTTTTTT

D gene: TRBD1
V gene: TRBV10-2
clone size: .
J gene: TRBJ2-7
CDR3 protein: CASSEWAGGMYEQYF
CDR3 DNA: TGCGCCAGCAGTGAGTGGGCAGGGGGAATGTACGAGCAGTACTTC

D gene: .
V gene: TRBV7-9
clone size: .
J gene: TRBJ1-1
CDR3 protein: CASSFWTENTEAFF
CDR3 DNA: TGTGCCAGCAGCTTTTGGACAGAGAACACTGAAGCTTTCTTT

D gene: TRBD2
V gene: TRBV10-3
clone size: .
J gene: TRBJ2-1
CDR3 protein: CAISEGLAGLFF
CDR3 DNA: TGTGCCATCAGTGAGGGACTAGCCGGCCTTTTCTTC